This is a list of T cell receptor beta chains from one sample in a study of cytomegalovirus exposure and HLA in healthy donors. Assay: immunoSEQ multiplex PCR; the TCRdb copy retains only in-frame clones and omits some. The sample contains 150,000 to 200,000 clones, about three quarters of which appear only once. The material sequenced was PBMCs. The receptors were sampled from a woman in her twenties or thirties in good health and CMV-seronegative. Both conserved end residues are part of each CDR3. D genes are given only for firm matches. Size is stated for part of the rows, as once, few or many counts, or as a class when the clone is expanded.

v_call: TRBV6-5
d_call: NA
clone_size: NA
j_call: TRBJ2-1
cdr3_nt: TGTGCCAGCAGGCCATTTGGACACTACAATGAGCAGTTCTTC
cdr3_aa: CASRPFGHYNEQFF

v_call: TRBV5-1
d_call: TRBD1
clone_size: NA
j_call: TRBJ2-3
cdr3_nt: TGCGCCAGCAGCCCTTCGAACAGGGGAACAGATACGCAGTATTTT
cdr3_aa: CASSPSNRGTDTQYF

v_call: TRBV7-9
d_call: NA
clone_size: once
j_call: TRBJ1-1
cdr3_nt: TGTGCCAGCAGCACACGACTGTCCAACACTGAAGCTTTCTTT
cdr3_aa: CASSTRLSNTEAFF

v_call: TRBV4-1
d_call: NA
clone_size: NA
j_call: TRBJ1-2
cdr3_nt: TGCGCCAGTTGTGCTTCGCAGGCTCTTAACTATGGCTACACCTTC
cdr3_aa: CASCASQALNYGYTF

v_call: TRBV19
d_call: TRBD1
clone_size: few
j_call: TRBJ1-2
cdr3_nt: TGTGCCAGTAGTATGGCAGGGGGAGGCTACACCTTC
cdr3_aa: CASSMAGGGYTF

v_call: TRBV30
d_call: NA
clone_size: NA
j_call: TRBJ2-7
cdr3_nt: TGTGCCTGGAGTTCCAGACAAGCAGGAAATGCCTACGAGCAGTACTTC
cdr3_aa: CAWSSRQAGNAYEQYF

v_call: TRBV7-6
d_call: NA
clone_size: few
j_call: TRBJ2-7
cdr3_nt: TGTGCCAGCAGCTTAAGGGTCCCGGGGTCCTACGAGCAGTACTTC
cdr3_aa: CASSLRVPGSYEQYF

v_call: TRBV28
d_call: TRBD1
clone_size: once
j_call: TRBJ2-2
cdr3_nt: TGTGCCAGCAAGACAGGGGGGGAGCTGTTTTTT
cdr3_aa: CASKTGGELFF

v_call: TRBV19
d_call: NA
clone_size: NA
j_call: TRBJ2-3
cdr3_nt: TGTGCCAGTAGTATGAGAGGGTCCCGCAGCACAGATACGCAGTATTTT
cdr3_aa: CASSMRGSRSTDTQYF

v_call: TRBV4-2
d_call: NA
clone_size: few
j_call: TRBJ1-2
cdr3_nt: TGTGCCAGCAGCCAGGAGGGTGGCTACACCTTC
cdr3_aa: CASSQEGGYTF

v_call: TRBV12-2
d_call: NA
clone_size: NA
j_call: TRBJ2-1
cdr3_nt: TGTGCAAGTCGCTTAGTTCGACTAGCGGGGGGCGGCAATGAGCAGTTCTTC
cdr3_aa: CASRLVRLAGGGNEQFF

v_call: TRBV9
d_call: TRBD1
clone_size: NA
j_call: TRBJ2-2
cdr3_nt: TGTGCCAGCAGCGTAGAGTGGGGACAGTACACCGGGGAGCTGTTTTTT
cdr3_aa: CASSVEWGQYTGELFF

v_call: TRBV9
d_call: NA
clone_size: NA
j_call: TRBJ2-7
cdr3_nt: TGTGCCAGCAGCGTCACAGGGAGCTCCTACGAGCAGTACTTC
cdr3_aa: CASSVTGSSYEQYF

v_call: TRBV6-1
d_call: NA
clone_size: few
j_call: TRBJ1-2
cdr3_nt: TGTGCCAGTAGTAATCCCTCGGGGTTATCCTATGGCTACACCTTC
cdr3_aa: CASSNPSGLSYGYTF

v_call: TRBV19
d_call: NA
clone_size: NA
j_call: TRBJ2-1
cdr3_nt: TGTGCCAGTTCGGGTAGCTCCTCCTACAATGAGCAGTTCTTC
cdr3_aa: CASSGSSSYNEQFF

v_call: TRBV4-1
d_call: TRBD2
clone_size: NA
j_call: TRBJ2-1
cdr3_nt: TGCGCCAGCAGCCAATGGACTAGCGCGACGAACAATGAGCAGTTCTTC
cdr3_aa: CASSQWTSATNNEQFF

v_call: TRBV19
d_call: NA
clone_size: NA
j_call: TRBJ1-2
cdr3_nt: TGTGCCAGTAGTGACAAACAGGTCACCTTC
cdr3_aa: CASSDKQVTF

v_call: TRBV5-6
d_call: NA
clone_size: NA
j_call: TRBJ1-2
cdr3_nt: TGTGCCAGCAGCCCCACCTCGGTTAAGTTCTATGGCTACACCTTC
cdr3_aa: CASSPTSVKFYGYTF

v_call: TRBV30
d_call: TRBD1
clone_size: once
j_call: TRBJ2-7
cdr3_nt: TGTGCCTGGAGTTCGCGAGACAGGGATAGTGGGGAGCAGTACTTC
cdr3_aa: CAWSSRDRDSGEQYF

v_call: TRBV9
d_call: NA
clone_size: few
j_call: TRBJ1-5
cdr3_nt: TGTGCCAGCAGCCTCTCGACAGGCAATCAGCCCCAGCATTTT
cdr3_aa: CASSLSTGNQPQHF

v_call: TRBV5-1
d_call: NA
clone_size: NA
j_call: TRBJ1-1
cdr3_nt: TGCGCCAGCAGCTTGCCCTGGAACACTGAAGCTTTCTTT
cdr3_aa: CASSLPWNTEAFF

v_call: TRBV7-7
d_call: TRBD1
clone_size: few
j_call: TRBJ1-5
cdr3_nt: TGTGCCAGCAGCAGGGACAGGGATCAGCCCCAGCATTTT
cdr3_aa: CASSRDRDQPQHF

v_call: TRBV11-2
d_call: NA
clone_size: NA
j_call: TRBJ2-2
cdr3_nt: TGTGCCAGCAGCTTCGCGGGGCCTCGGGCCGGGGAGCTGTTTTTT
cdr3_aa: CASSFAGPRAGELFF

v_call: TRBV6-6
d_call: NA
clone_size: NA
j_call: TRBJ1-3
cdr3_nt: TGTGCCAGCAGTTACTCGGGCAGTCCCTCTGGAAACACCATATATTTT
cdr3_aa: CASSYSGSPSGNTIYF

v_call: TRBV5-1
d_call: NA
clone_size: NA
j_call: TRBJ2-2
cdr3_nt: TGCGCCAGCAGCTTACTCCAGGGGAACACCGGGGAGCTGTTTTTT
cdr3_aa: CASSLLQGNTGELFF

v_call: TRBV9
d_call: NA
clone_size: few
j_call: TRBJ2-5
cdr3_nt: TGTGCCAGCAGCGTGAGGGTAGCGGAGCAAGAGACCCAGTACTTC
cdr3_aa: CASSVRVAEQETQYF

v_call: TRBV30
d_call: NA
clone_size: few
j_call: TRBJ1-1
cdr3_nt: TGTGCCTGGACCGCGGGACCCGAAGCTTTCTTT
cdr3_aa: CAWTAGPEAFF

v_call: TRBV4-2
d_call: TRBD1
clone_size: NA
j_call: TRBJ2-3
cdr3_nt: TGTGCCAGCAGCCAAGACCGCGGGACAGGCGGGGATACGCAGTATTTT
cdr3_aa: CASSQDRGTGGDTQYF

v_call: TRBV4-2
d_call: NA
clone_size: NA
j_call: TRBJ1-5
cdr3_nt: TGTGCCAGCAGCCAAGAACCACGGGGTAGCAATCAGCCCCAGCATTTT
cdr3_aa: CASSQEPRGSNQPQHF

v_call: TRBV4-1
d_call: TRBD1
clone_size: NA
j_call: TRBJ1-4
cdr3_nt: TGCGCCAGCAGCCAGCAGCTGACAGGGGGGCTGGAAAAACTGTTTTTT
cdr3_aa: CASSQQLTGGLEKLFF

v_call: TRBV6-5
d_call: TRBD2
clone_size: NA
j_call: TRBJ2-7
cdr3_nt: TGTGCCAGCAGTTACTCGGCGGGAGACCCTAGCGAGCAGTACTTC
cdr3_aa: CASSYSAGDPSEQYF

v_call: TRBV14
d_call: TRBD1
clone_size: NA
j_call: TRBJ2-7
cdr3_nt: TGTGCCAGCAGCCAAGTAGTTGGCGGGACAGGGGCCTACGAGCAGTACTTC
cdr3_aa: CASSQVVGGTGAYEQYF

v_call: TRBV27
d_call: NA
clone_size: NA
j_call: TRBJ1-5
cdr3_nt: TGTGCCAGCAGTTTAGTCTTCGAGGCACATAGCAATCAGCCCCAGCATTTT
cdr3_aa: CASSLVFEAHSNQPQHF